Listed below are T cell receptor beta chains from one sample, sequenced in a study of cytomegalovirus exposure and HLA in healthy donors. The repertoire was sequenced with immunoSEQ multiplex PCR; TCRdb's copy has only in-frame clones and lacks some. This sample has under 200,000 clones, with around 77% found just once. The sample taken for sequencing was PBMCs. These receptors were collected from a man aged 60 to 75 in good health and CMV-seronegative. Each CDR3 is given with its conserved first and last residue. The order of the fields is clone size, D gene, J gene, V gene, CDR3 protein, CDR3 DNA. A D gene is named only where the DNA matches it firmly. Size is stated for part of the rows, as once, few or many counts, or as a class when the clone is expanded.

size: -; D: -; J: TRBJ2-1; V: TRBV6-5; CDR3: CASSYDGQTYNEQFF; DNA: TGTGCCAGCAGTTACGATGGACAGACCTACAATGAGCAGTTCTTC
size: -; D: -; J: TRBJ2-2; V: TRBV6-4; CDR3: CASSGVPGELFF; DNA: TGTGCCAGCAGCGGAGTTCCCGGGGAGCTGTTTTTT
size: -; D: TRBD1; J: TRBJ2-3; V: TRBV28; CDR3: CASSPPGQGGDTQYF; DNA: TGTGCCAGCAGTCCGCCGGGACAGGGGGGGGATACGCAGTATTTT
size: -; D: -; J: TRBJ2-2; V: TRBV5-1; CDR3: CASSLRQDGTGELFF; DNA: TGCGCCAGCAGCTTACGCCAGGATGGCACCGGGGAGCTGTTTTTT
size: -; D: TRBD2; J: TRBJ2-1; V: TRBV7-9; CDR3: CASSRPDGRTANEQFF; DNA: TGTGCCAGCAGCCGACCCGACGGGAGGACGGCCAATGAGCAGTTCTTC
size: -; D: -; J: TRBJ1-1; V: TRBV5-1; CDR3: CASSLVLGGDTEAFF; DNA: TGCGCCAGCAGCTTGGTCTTGGGAGGAGACACTGAAGCTTTCTTT
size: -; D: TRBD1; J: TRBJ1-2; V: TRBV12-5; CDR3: CASGFTTGTGDYGYTF; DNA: TGTGCTAGTGGTTTTACCACCGGGACAGGCGACTATGGCTACACCTTC
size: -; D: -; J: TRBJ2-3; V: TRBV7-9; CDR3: CASSGRDTQYF; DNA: TGTGCCAGCAGCGGCAGAGATACGCAGTATTTT
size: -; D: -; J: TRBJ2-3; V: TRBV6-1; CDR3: CASSEGQGRTDTQYF; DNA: TGTGCCAGCAGTGAAGGTCAGGGCCGCACAGATACGCAGTATTTT
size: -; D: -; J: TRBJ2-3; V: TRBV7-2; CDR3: CASSLAHGAVDTQYF; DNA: TGTGCCAGCAGCTTAGCGCATGGGGCTGTGGATACGCAGTATTTT
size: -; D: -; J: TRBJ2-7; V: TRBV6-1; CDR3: CASSEAMGAGSYEQYF; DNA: TGTGCCAGCAGTGAAGCGATGGGGGCAGGCTCATACGAGCAGTACTTC
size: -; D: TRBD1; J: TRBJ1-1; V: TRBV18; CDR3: CASSPSDRGGIEAFF; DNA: TGTGCCAGCTCACCAAGCGACAGGGGTGGGATTGAAGCTTTCTTT
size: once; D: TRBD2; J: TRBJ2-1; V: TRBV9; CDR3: CASSVWTSGGGNEQFF; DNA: TGTGCCAGCAGCGTCTGGACTAGCGGGGGGGGAAATGAGCAGTTCTTC
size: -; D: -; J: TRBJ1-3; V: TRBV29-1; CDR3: CSVEVGPGNTIYF; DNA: TGCAGCGTTGAGGTGGGGCCTGGAAACACCATATATTTT
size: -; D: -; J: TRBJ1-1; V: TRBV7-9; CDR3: CASSFITGSEAFF; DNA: TGTGCCAGCAGCTTTATTACAGGGTCGGAAGCTTTCTTT
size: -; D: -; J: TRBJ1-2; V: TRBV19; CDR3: CASSEGTNYGYTF; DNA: TGTGCCAGTAGTGAGGGAACTAACTATGGCTACACCTTC
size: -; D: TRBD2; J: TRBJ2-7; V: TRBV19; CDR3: CASSSSGISYEQYF; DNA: TGTGCCAGTAGTTCTAGCGGGATCTCCTACGAGCAGTACTTC
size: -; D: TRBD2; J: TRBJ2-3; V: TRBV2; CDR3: CASSEASGPTDTQYF; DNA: TGTGCCAGCAGTGAAGCTAGCGGGCCCACAGATACGCAGTATTTT
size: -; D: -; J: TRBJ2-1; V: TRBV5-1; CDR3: CASSPEGVNNEQFF; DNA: TGCGCCAGCAGCCCGGAGGGAGTTAACAATGAGCAGTTCTTC
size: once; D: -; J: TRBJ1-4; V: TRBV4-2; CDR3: CASSQDKRQSTNEKLFF; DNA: TGTGCCAGCAGCCAAGATAAGCGGCAGTCAACTAATGAAAAACTGTTTTTT
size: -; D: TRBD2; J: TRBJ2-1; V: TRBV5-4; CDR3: CASSSGLAGVVGDNEQFF; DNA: TGTGCCAGCAGCTCGGGACTAGCGGGAGTAGTGGGTGATAATGAGCAGTTCTTC
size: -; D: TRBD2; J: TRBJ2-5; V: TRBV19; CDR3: CASSSWTSGEETQYF; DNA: TGTGCCAGTAGTTCCTGGACTAGCGGGGAAGAGACCCAGTACTTC
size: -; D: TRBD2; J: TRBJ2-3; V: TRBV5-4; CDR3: CASSPFRREGTDTQYF; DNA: TGTGCCAGCAGCCCCTTTCGGCGGGAGGGCACAGATACGCAGTATTTT
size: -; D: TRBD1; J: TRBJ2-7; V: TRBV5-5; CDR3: CASSSRDRYEQYF; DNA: TGTGCCAGCAGCAGCCGGGACAGGTACGAGCAGTACTTC
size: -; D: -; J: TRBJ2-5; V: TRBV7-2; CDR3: CASSPQRGGTETQYF; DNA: TGTGCCAGTAGTCCCCAGAGGGGGGGGACGGAGACCCAGTACTTC
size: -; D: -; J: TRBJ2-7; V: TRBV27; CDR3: CASSFGGHEQYF; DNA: TGTGCCAGCAGCTTTGGAGGTCACGAGCAGTACTTC
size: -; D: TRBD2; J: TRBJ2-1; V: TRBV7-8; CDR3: CASTYLAGVLNEQFF; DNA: TGTGCCAGCACCTACCTGGCGGGAGTCTTGAATGAGCAGTTCTTC
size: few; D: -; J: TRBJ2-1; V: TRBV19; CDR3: CASSIAGVRVDSYNEQFF; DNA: TGTGCCAGTAGTATAGCGGGAGTAAGGGTGGACTCCTACAATGAGCAGTTCTTC
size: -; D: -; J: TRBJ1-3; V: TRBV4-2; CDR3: CASSQVGVRVTGNTIYF; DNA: TGTGCCAGCAGCCAAGTCGGTGTCAGGGTAACTGGAAACACCATATATTTT
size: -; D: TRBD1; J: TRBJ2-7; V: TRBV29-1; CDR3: CSVSSGTGTYEQYF; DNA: TGCAGCGTTAGTTCCGGGACAGGGACCTACGAGCAGTACTTC
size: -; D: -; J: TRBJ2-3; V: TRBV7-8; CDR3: CASSLEPARSTDTQYF; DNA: TGTGCCAGCAGCTTAGAACCGGCTAGAAGCACAGATACGCAGTATTTT
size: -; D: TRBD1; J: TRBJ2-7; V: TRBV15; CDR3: CATSRKPGQTLPIYEQYF; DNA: TGTGCCACCAGCAGAAAGCCGGGACAGACCCTCCCCATCTACGAGCAGTACTTC